This T cell receptor (beta chain) was documented in a study of cytomegalovirus exposure and HLA in healthy donors. Study results and limitations: Reports state that TCR beta sequences accurately predicted most subjects' HLA-A and HLA-B alleles.

The V end was cut by 5 bases, the J end by 6 bases, with 17 bases between. CDR3 length equals 14 residues. Germline values: CDR1 MDHEN, CDR2 SYDVKM. About this clone: Its antigen is still unknown.

The PCR was carried out with 60 Vbeta primers and 13 Jbeta primers. Measured with immunoSEQ multiplex PCR; TCRdb has only the in-frame clones, and not every one. This table has 35,000 to 40,000 clones, 74% appearing once. The rearrangement links TRBV28 to TRBJ2-7; D is possibly TRBD2 (5 bases). This TCR was recovered from a man in his thirties or forties in good health and CMV-seronegative. Sequencing was done on a sample of PBMCs. CDR3 loop: CASSPSGLRREQYF. The CDR3 DNA follows: TGTGCCAGCAGTCCAAGCGGACTTCGTCGCGAGCAGTACTTC.